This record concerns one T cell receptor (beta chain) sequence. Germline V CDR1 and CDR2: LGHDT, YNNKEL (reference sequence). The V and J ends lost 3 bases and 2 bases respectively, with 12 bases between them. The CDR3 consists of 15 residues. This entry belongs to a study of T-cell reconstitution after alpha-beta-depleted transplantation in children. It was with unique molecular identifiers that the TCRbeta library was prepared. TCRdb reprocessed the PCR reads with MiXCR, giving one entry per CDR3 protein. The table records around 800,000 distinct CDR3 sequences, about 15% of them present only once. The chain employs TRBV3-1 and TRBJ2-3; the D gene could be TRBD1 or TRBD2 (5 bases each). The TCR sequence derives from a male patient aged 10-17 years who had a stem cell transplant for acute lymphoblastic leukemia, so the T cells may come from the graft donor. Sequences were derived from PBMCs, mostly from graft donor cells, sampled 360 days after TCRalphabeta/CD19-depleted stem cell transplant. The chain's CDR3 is CASSHRDPTTDTQYF. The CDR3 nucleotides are TGTGCCAGCAGCCACCGGGACCCAACCACAGATACGCAGTATTTT.